This T cell receptor (beta chain) was identified during a study of early stage breast cancer tumors. Background on the study: ER+/PR+/HER2- status applied to about 80% of the 16 invasive breast tumors.

General study results and limits: Tumors had roughly 2.5-fold higher T cell density and higher clonality than adjacent normal breast tissue. Most shared enriched TCRB sequences were commonly generated ones.

Each sample had two DNA replicates, 0.5 to 0.65 ug blood or roughly 1.4 ug tissue. The protocol was immunoSEQ multiplex PCR, while the TCRdb copy is restricted to in-frame clones and leaves out a portion. The data show some 58,000 clones, about 80% seen once. CDR1 and CDR2 from the germline V gene are SGHVS and FNYEAQ. V lost 3 bases and J 3 bases, leaving 15 bases between the germline ends. The CDR3 loop spans 15 amino acids. To note about this clone: The antigen is undetermined.

Sequenced material: blood. The J gene is TRBJ2-7, the V gene TRBV7-6; possibly TRBD1 or TRBD2 for D (5 bases each). This receptor was identified in a person under 45 with breast cancer. CDR3 bases: TGTGCCAGCAGCTTGAGGCTAGGGGAGAACTACGAGCAGTACTTC. It specifies CASSLRLGENYEQYF.